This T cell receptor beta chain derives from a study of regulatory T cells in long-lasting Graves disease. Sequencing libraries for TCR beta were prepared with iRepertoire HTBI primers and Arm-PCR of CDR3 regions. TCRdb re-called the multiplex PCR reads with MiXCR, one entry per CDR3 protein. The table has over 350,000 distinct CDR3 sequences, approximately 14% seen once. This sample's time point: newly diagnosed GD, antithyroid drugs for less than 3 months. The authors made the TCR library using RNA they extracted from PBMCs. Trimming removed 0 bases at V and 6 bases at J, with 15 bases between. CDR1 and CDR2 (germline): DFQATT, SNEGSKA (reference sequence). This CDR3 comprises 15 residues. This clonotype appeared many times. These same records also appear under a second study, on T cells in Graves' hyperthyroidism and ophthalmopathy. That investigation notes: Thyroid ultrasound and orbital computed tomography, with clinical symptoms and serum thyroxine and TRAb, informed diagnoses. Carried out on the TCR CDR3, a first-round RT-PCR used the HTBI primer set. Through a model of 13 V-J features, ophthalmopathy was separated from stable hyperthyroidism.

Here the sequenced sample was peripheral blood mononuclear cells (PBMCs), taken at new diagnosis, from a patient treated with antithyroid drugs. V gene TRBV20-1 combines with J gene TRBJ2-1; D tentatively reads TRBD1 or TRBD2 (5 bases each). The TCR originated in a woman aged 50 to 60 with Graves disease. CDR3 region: CSAREPGRQINEQFF. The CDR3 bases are TGCAGTGCTAGAGAACCGGGACGGCAGATCAATGAGCAGTTCTTC.